What follows are 4 T cell receptor beta chains derived from one specimen sequenced in a study of cytomegalovirus exposure and HLA in healthy donors. With 60 Vbeta and 13 Jbeta primers, the PCR was carried out. This table comes from immunoSEQ multiplex PCR, and its TCRdb copy is limited to in-frame clones, with some not included. The top ten hold about 1% of the sample, which has approximately 130,000 clones, 79% seen once. Material for sequencing was PBMCs. The receptor set was obtained from a male donor in good health and CMV-seronegative.

The chain recombines TRBV4-1 with TRBJ1-1, with 8 nucleotides matching TRBD1. The ends lost 0 bases at V and 6 bases at J; junction bases unmatched: 6. CDR3 length: 15 amino acids. Germline lookup yields CDR1 MGHRA and CDR2 YSYEKL. The CDR3 nucleotides are TGCGCCAGCAGCCAAGATCCCCAGGGGGCTGCTGAAGCTTTCTTT. It specifies CASSQDPQGAAEAFF.

The chain couples TRBV30 to TRBJ1-3; the D gene is possibly TRBD1 (6 bases). There are 15 residues in the CDR3. V lost 2 bases and J 4 bases, leaving 15 bases between the germline ends. From germline, CDR1 is GTSNPN and CDR2 SVGIG (reference sequence). The CDR3 DNA is TGTGCCTGGAGTATTCAGCGGGGGGGCGGAAACACCATATATTTT. The encoded protein is CAWSIQRGGGNTIYF.

The sample holds a few counts of this clone. The rearrangement links TRBV7-2 to TRBJ2-4; TRBD1 matches 9 bases. CDR3 length equals 16 residues. Germline V lookup: CDR1 SGHTA, CDR2 FQGNSA. The trim removed 4 bases at V and 3 bases at J, leaving 7 bases unmatched. The CDR3 nucleotides are TGTGCCAGCAGCTGGAGGACAGGGGATGGCAAAAACATTCAGTACTTC. It specifies CASSWRTGDGKNIQYF.

The chain employs TRBV7-2 and TRBJ2-2; 7 nucleotides align to TRBD1. This CDR3 region has 14 residues. The V segment lost 5 bases and the J segment 7 bases; nucleotides outside the gene matches: 7. The V gene's germline CDR1 is SGHTA and CDR2 FQGNSA. Here the CDR3 DNA reads TGTGCCAGCAGCCCGCAACAGGGGTTCGGGGAGCTGTTTTTT. This codes for CASSPQQGFGELFF.